These 32 T cell receptor beta chains were all obtained from the same sample, sequenced in a study of blood T cells in healthy people across ages. Combining a sample-barcoded 5' primer with a J-beta primer mix, a second PCR ran for 7 to 11 cycles. TCRdb re-derived calls from the 5' RACE reads in MiXCR, one entry per CDR3 protein. The sample has approximately 760,000 distinct CDR3 sequences, 25% seen once. The sample was also linked to a second study, of T cells of mothers and their children.

Sequenced material: blood. Receptors originate from a boy younger than 18 in good health.

The chain recombines TRBV7-8 with TRBJ2-3; TRBD1 aligns across 11 bases. The CDR3 consists of 17 residues. The V gene end was trimmed by 2 bases and the J gene end by 2 bases; junction bases not matched to a gene: 6. Germline V gene data show CDR1 as SGHVS and CDR2 as FQNEAQ. CDR3 region: CASSLHGTGGITDTQYF. The CDR3 DNA is TGTGCCAGCAGCTTACACGGGACAGGGGGAATCACAGATACGCAGTATTTT.

V usage is TRBV25-1 and J usage is TRBJ1-2, with D hard to call. This CDR3 is 14 amino acids long. Germline V gene lookup returns CDR1 MGHDK and CDR2 SYGVNS. V was cut by 2 bases and J by 0 bases, with 7 bases left in between. CDR3 bases: TGTGCCAGCAGTGAACATTCAGCTAACTATGGCTACACCTTC. Encoded protein: CASSEHSANYGYTF.

A few counts support this clonotype. CDR3 amino acids: CSARNPSSYNEQFF. The CDR3 DNA reads as TGCAGTGCTAGGAATCCCAGCTCCTACAATGAGCAGTTCTTC. This chain uses TRBV20-1 with TRBJ2-1; D remains ambiguous. The CDR3 loop spans 14 amino acids. Germline CDR1 and CDR2: DFQATT and SNEGSKA (reference sequence). Trimming took off 3 bases at V and 0 bases at J, with 9 bases between the two ends.

This chain uses TRBV29-1 with TRBJ1-4; the D gene is possibly TRBD1 (5 bases). V was shortened by 4 bases and J by 9 bases, with 12 bases between the two germline ends. The length of the CDR3 is 12 residues. In germline, CDR1 is SQVTM, CDR2 ANQGSEA. The CDR3 is CSVAGYEKKLFF. The CDR3 bases are TGCAGCGTTGCAGGGTACGAGAAAAAACTGTTTTTT.

The genes are TRBV9 and TRBJ2-5; 11 bases line up with TRBD2. The J call may be wrong; the DNA end is better matched by TRBJ2-7. The CDR3 runs to 15 residues. Looked up from germline, CDR1 is SGDLS and CDR2 is YYNGEE. DNA for the CDR3: TGTGCCAACGCACAGACTAGCGGGGATTTCTACGAGCAGTACTTC. Translated: CANAQTSGDFYEQYF.

V usage is TRBV6-5 and J usage is TRBJ2-5; no reliable D call. The J call is doubtful: the DNA matches TRBJ2-7 better. The length of the CDR3 is 17 residues. Germline V CDR1 and CDR2: MNHEY, SVGAGI. The CDR3 region is CASSYSTAYPSSYEQYF. The CDR3 nucleotides read TGTGCCAGCAGTTACTCGACGGCCTATCCCTCTTCCTACGAGCAGTACTTC.

In DNA form, the CDR3 reads TGTGCCAGCAGTTACGATTCGGGGGAGGTCTACGAGCAGTACTTC. This sequence encodes CASSYDSGEVYEQYF. The chain combines TRBV6-2 or TRBV6-3 with TRBJ2-7; D is perhaps TRBD2 (6 bases). V was cut by 2 bases and J by 3 bases, with 14 bases left in between. The CDR3 loop spans 15 amino acids. The germline gives CDR1 MNHEY, CDR2 SVGEGT.

The table lists this clonotype with a few counts. The rearrangement uses TRBV29-1 and TRBJ2-3; 13 bases match TRBD2. The CDR3 runs to 14 residues. Germline V gene lookup returns CDR1 SQVTM and CDR2 ANQGSEA. With 6 bases clipped from V and 3 bases from J, the junction kept 3 bases outside the gene matches. The CDR3 is CSVTSGGATDTQYF. DNA for the CDR3: TGCAGCGTCACTAGCGGGGGGGCAACAGATACGCAGTATTTT.

This clonotype has only a few counts. The V and J genes are TRBV21-1 and TRBJ1-6; the table's D call, TRBD1, was not checked against the DNA. TRBV21-1 is listed as a pseudogene. This CDR3 region has 20 residues. CDR3 in DNA: TGTGCCAGCAGCGAAAGGAGGGGACAGGGGGTGAGCTCCTATAATTCACCCCTCCACTTT. Protein product: CASSERRGQGVSSYNSPLHF.

This chain links TRBV9 with TRBJ1-3; D gene uncertain. Per germline, CDR1 SGDLS and CDR2 YYNGEE. This CDR3 spans 13 amino acids. The V end was cut by 6 bases, the J end by 0 bases, with 7 bases between. The CDR3: CASKVISGNTIYF. The DNA for the CDR3 is TGTGCCAGCAAGGTCATCTCTGGAAACACCATATATTTT.

The V and J genes are TRBV4-2 and TRBJ2-2, with 12 bases identical to TRBD2. Germline trimming cut 7 bases from V and 6 bases from J; bases unmatched to any gene: 3. The CDR3 contains 14 residues. CDR1 and CDR2 from the germline V gene are LGHNA and YNFKEQ. The CDR3 sequence is CASNLAGGAGELFF. CDR3 DNA: TGTGCCAGCAACCTAGCGGGAGGGGCCGGGGAGCTGTTTTTT.

This clonotype has only a few counts. The chain recombines TRBV12-3 or TRBV12-4 with TRBJ2-3; D gene uncertain. Trimming cost V 3 bases and J 3 bases, with 13 bases left between them. This CDR3 contains 15 residues. The CDR3: CASSFSPGSTDTQYF. The CDR3 nucleotides are TGTGCCAGCAGTTTCTCCCCTGGGTCAACAGATACGCAGTATTTT.

The gene calls are TRBV6-2 or TRBV6-3 and TRBJ1-5, with 10 bases that match TRBD1. Germline V CDR1 and CDR2: MNHEY, SVGEGT. The length of the CDR3 is 14 residues. Unmatched junction bases numbered 7, after V lost 6 bases and J lost 8 bases. The CDR3 bases are TGTGCCAGCAGCTATGCCGGGACAGGGGAGCCCCAGCATTTT. It encodes CASSYAGTGEPQHF.

The chain recombines TRBV20-1 with TRBJ1-3, with D hard to call. CDR3 length equals 14 residues. The V end was cut by 0 bases, the J end by 0 bases, with 6 bases between. Germline-derived CDR1 and CDR2 are DFQATT and SNEGSKA (reference sequence). Here the CDR3 DNA reads TGCAGTGCTAGAGATCCGAACTCTGGAAACACCATATATTTT. It yields the protein CSARDPNSGNTIYF.

This clonotype was recorded a few times. The V gene is TRBV7-9, the J gene TRBJ2-1, with unresolved D. V dropped 2 bases and J dropped 4 bases, with 15 bases sitting between them. Germline CDR1 reads SEHNR; CDR2 reads FQNEAQ (reference sequence). This CDR3 has 16 amino acids. In DNA form, the CDR3 reads TGTGCCAGCAGCTTAATCGACGCTACCACTTACAATGAGCAGTTCTTC. Translation: CASSLIDATTYNEQFF.

This chain links TRBV3-1 with TRBJ2-3; either TRBD1 or TRBD2 may supply D (6 bases each). The CDR3 sequence is 17 residues long. Germline-derived CDR1 and CDR2 are LGHDT and YNNKEL (reference sequence). V was trimmed by 0 bases and J by 4 bases, leaving 17 bases between them. CDR3: CASSQDGWGAFADTQYF. In nucleotides, the CDR3 is TGTGCCAGCAGCCAAGATGGATGGGGGGCTTTTGCAGATACGCAGTATTTT.

In its sample, this clonotype was seen a few times. This chain connects TRBV27 to TRBJ1-1, with TRBD1 matching over 8 bases. CDR3 length: 15 amino acids. The J segment lost 1 base and the V segment lost 5 bases, leaving 6 bases of the junction unmatched. Germline V gene sequence: CDR1 MNHEY, CDR2 SMNVEV (reference sequence). DNA for the CDR3: TGTGCCAGCAGTCCCCTGGGACAGGCGAACACTGAAGCTTTCTTT. The encoded protein is CASSPLGQANTEAFF.

The genes are TRBV12-3 or TRBV12-4 and TRBJ2-1, with 8 bases matching TRBD2. The J segment lost 4 bases and the V segment lost 4 bases, leaving 9 bases of the junction unmatched. The CDR3 runs to 16 residues. The CDR3 bases are TGTGCCAGCAGTTCCGGTGGACTAGCAGTTTACAATGAGCAGTTCTTC. Amino acid sequence: CASSSGGLAVYNEQFF.

This chain connects TRBV7-6 to TRBJ1-5; D unresolved. CDR3 size: 12 residues. CDR1 and CDR2 (germline): SGHVS, FNYEAQ. V lost 6 bases and J 6 bases, leaving 9 bases between the germline ends. DNA for the CDR3: TGTGCCAGCAGTTCGGGAAGTCAGCCCCAGCATTTT. Translation: CASSSGSQPQHF.

The chain links TRBV29-1 to TRBJ1-2; TRBD1 might be the D (6 bases). The CDR3 covers 15 residues. The germline V gene has CDR1 SQVTM and CDR2 ANQGSEA. Trimming removed 1 base at V and 0 bases at J, with 12 bases between. The CDR3 loop reads CSVEAGGEANYGYTF. CDR3 DNA sequence: TGCAGCGTTGAAGCCGGGGGCGAGGCTAACTATGGCTACACCTTC.

This chain connects TRBV27 to TRBJ1-5; D possibly corresponds to TRBD1 (6 bases). The CDR3 totals 12 residues. Germline V gene sequence: CDR1 MNHEY, CDR2 SMNVEV (reference sequence). The V end lost 8 bases, the J end lost 9 bases, and 14 bases lay between the germline ends. CDR3 sequence (DNA): TGTGCCAGCGCTCCGGGGGGGCCGCCCCAGCATTTT. Its translation is CASAPGGPPQHF.

In this sample, this clonotype turned up a few times. The rearrangement links TRBV9 to TRBJ2-3; weak D call: TRBD2 (6 bases). Germline V gives CDR1 SGDLS, CDR2 YYNGEE. The CDR3 extends over 17 amino acids. V lost 3 bases and J lost 2, with 19 bases in between. CDR3 nucleotides: TGTGCCAGCAGCGGACCGACTAGTTTCCCTAACACAGATACGCAGTATTTT. Its translation: CASSGPTSFPNTDTQYF. Supplemented by reference TRBV9 and TRBJ2-3, the full variable domain reads DSGVTQTPKHLITATGQRVTLRCSPRSGDLSVYWYQQSLDQGLQFLIQYYNGEERAKGNILERFSAQQFPDLHSELNLSSLELGDSALYFCASSGPTSFPNTDTQYFGPGTRLTVL.

This chain connects TRBV7-9 to TRBJ1-2, with 9 nucleotides matching TRBD1. With 5 bases clipped from V and 4 bases from J, the junction kept 8 bases outside the gene matches. Per germline, CDR1 SEHNR and CDR2 FQNEAQ (reference sequence). CDR3 size: 15 residues. CDR3 in amino acids: CASSPPGQGLYGYTF. In DNA, the CDR3 is TGTGCCAGCAGCCCTCCGGGACAGGGCCTCTATGGCTACACCTTC.

This sequence joins TRBV5-1 and TRBJ2-2, with D possibly TRBD1 on 6 matching bases. This CDR3 spans 14 amino acids. CDR1 is SGHRS, CDR2 YFSETQ, per germline. V lost 7 bases to trimming and J lost 5 bases, with 15 bases between them. The DNA for the CDR3 is TGCGCCAGCGGACAGCAACTAGGAACCGGGGAGCTGTTTTTT. Protein: CASGQQLGTGELFF.

A few counts support this clonotype. V gene TRBV11-1 combines with J gene TRBJ2-7; D is unresolved. The CDR3 covers 13 residues. Between the trimmed V and J ends, which lost 1 base and 3 bases, there was a span of 7 bases. Germline-derived CDR1 and CDR2 are SGHAT and FQDESV (reference sequence). CDR3 region: CASSLGLRYEQYF. The CDR3 coding sequence is TGTGCCAGCAGCTTAGGACTCCGCTACGAGCAGTACTTC.

There are a few counts of this clonotype. V and J are TRBV2 and TRBJ2-5; D call uncertain. Germline V gene data show CDR1 as SNHLY and CDR2 as FYNNEI. CDR3 length: 15 residues. V lost 3 bases to trimming and J lost 7 bases, with 18 bases between them. The CDR3: CASSEVGQSTGTQYF. The DNA for the CDR3 is TGTGCCAGCAGTGAGGTTGGGCAGTCGACGGGGACCCAGTACTTC.

This clonotype was seen more than once but under ten times. The chain combines TRBV5-1 with TRBJ2-1; 10 nucleotides match TRBD2. The germline V gene has CDR1 SGHRS and CDR2 YFSETQ. CDR3 length: 14 amino acids. The J segment lost 4 bases and the V segment lost 4 bases, leaving 2 bases of the junction unmatched. The CDR3 sequence is CASSGTSDYNEQFF. The DNA of the CDR3 is TGCGCCAGCAGCGGGACTAGCGATTACAATGAGCAGTTCTTC.

This clonotype was found a few times. This chain links TRBV29-1 with TRBJ2-1; tentatively, D is TRBD2 (6 bases). Per the germline V gene, CDR1 is SQVTM and CDR2 is ANQGSEA. V shed 4 bases and J shed 10 bases, with 11 bases lying between them. This CDR3 has 11 residues. The CDR3 protein is CSVGGDQEQFF. The CDR3 DNA reads TGCAGCGTTGGGGGGGATCAAGAGCAGTTCTTC.

This clonotype was counted between two and nine times. The rearrangement links TRBV11-2 to TRBJ2-7; weak D call: TRBD2 (6 bases). Trimming took 10 bases from V and 7 from J, leaving 11 bases between them. CDR1 SGHAT and CDR2 FQNNGV come from the germline V gene. The CDR3 length is 10 residues. Here the CDR3 DNA reads TGTGCCATAGGGAGCGGGGAGCAGTACTTC. Residues: CAIGSGEQYF.

J is TRBJ2-6 and V is TRBV6-5; 10 nucleotides match TRBD1. The CDR3 has 17 amino acids. Per the germline V gene, CDR1 is MNHEY and CDR2 is SVGAGI. V trimming: 2 bases; J trimming: 0 bases; junction bases outside the gene matches: 1. The CDR3 nucleotides are TGTGCCAGCAGTTACGGGACAGGGGCCTCTGGGGCCAACGTCCTGACTTTC. This translates into CASSYGTGASGANVLTF.

The chain uses TRBV6-6 and TRBJ2-5; D uncertain. CDR1 is MNHNY and CDR2 is SVGAGI in the germline V gene (reference sequence). Trimming stripped 2 bases from V and 5 bases from J, with 6 bases between. The CDR3 loop spans 12 amino acids. The CDR3 DNA follows: TGTGCCAGCAGTTACATGCGGGAGACCCAGTACTTC. Its translation: CASSYMRETQYF.

The CDR3 coding sequence is TGTGCCAGCAACCCGAAAGGACTAGGGCGGAATGAGCAGTTCTTC. This codes for CASNPKGLGRNEQFF. V gene TRBV13 combines with J gene TRBJ2-1, with 7 bases lining up with TRBD2. CDR1 and CDR2 (germline): PRHDT, FYEKMQ (reference sequence). The junction had 13 bases not matched to a gene; V was cut back by 7 bases and J by 7 bases. CDR3 length: 15 amino acids. The full variable domain, rest sourced from reference TRBV13 and TRBJ2-1, is AAGVIQSPRHLIKEKRETATLKCYPIPRHDTVYWYQQGPGQDPQFLISFYEKMQSDKGSIPDRFSAQQFSDYHSELNMSSLELGDSALYFCASNPKGLGRNEQFFGPGTRLTVL.